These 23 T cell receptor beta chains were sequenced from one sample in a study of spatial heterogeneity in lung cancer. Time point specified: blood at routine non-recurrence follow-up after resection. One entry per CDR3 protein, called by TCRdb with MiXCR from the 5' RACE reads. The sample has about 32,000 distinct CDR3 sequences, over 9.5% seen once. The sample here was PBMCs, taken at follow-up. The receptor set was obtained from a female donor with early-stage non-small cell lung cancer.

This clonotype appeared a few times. The CDR3 DNA is TGTGCCAGCAGTGGGGACAGGGGCGCGTTTGGGCAGTACTTC. Its translation: CASSGDRGAFGQYF. The V gene is TRBV2, the J gene TRBJ2-7; TRBD1 matches 10 bases. This CDR3 has 14 residues. CDR1 is SNHLY, CDR2 FYNNEI, per germline. Losses at the gene ends were 4 bases for V and 9 bases for J; bases not matched to a gene: 9.

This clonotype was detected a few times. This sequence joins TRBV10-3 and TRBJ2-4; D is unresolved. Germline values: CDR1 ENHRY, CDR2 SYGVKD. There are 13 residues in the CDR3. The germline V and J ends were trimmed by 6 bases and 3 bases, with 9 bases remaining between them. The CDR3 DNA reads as TGTGCCATCAGCGGAGAGAGCAAAAACATTCAGTACTTC. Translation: CAISGESKNIQYF.

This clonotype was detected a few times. CDR3 sequence: CASSLTPSGGAGELFF. In DNA form, the CDR3 reads TGTGCCAGCAGCTTAACCCCTAGCGGGGGAGCCGGGGAGCTGTTTTTT. The gene calls are TRBV7-3 and TRBJ2-2, with 10 bases fitting TRBD2. Germline trimming cut 0 bases from V and 6 bases from J; bases unmatched to any gene: 4. There are 16 residues in the CDR3. Germline CDR1 SGHTA, CDR2 FQGTGA.

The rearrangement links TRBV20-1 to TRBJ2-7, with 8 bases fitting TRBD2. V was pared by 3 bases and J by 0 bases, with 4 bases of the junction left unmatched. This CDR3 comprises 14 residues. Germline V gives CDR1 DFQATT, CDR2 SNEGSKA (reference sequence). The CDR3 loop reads CSARLAGGSYEQYF. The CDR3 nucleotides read TGCAGTGCTAGGCTAGCGGGCGGCTCCTACGAGCAGTACTTC.

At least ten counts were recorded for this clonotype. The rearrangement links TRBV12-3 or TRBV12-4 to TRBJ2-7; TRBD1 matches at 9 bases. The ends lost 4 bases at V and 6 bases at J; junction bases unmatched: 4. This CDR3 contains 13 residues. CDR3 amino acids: CASSSGTGREQYF. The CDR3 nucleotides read TGTGCCAGCAGTTCCGGGACAGGGCGCGAGCAGTACTTC.

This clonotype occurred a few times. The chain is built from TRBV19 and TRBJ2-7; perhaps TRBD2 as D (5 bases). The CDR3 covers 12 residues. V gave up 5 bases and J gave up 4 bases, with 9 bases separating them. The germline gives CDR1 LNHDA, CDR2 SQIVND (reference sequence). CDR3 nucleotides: TGTGCCAGTAGTCATCCGGGGTACGAGCAGTACTTC. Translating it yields CASSHPGYEQYF.

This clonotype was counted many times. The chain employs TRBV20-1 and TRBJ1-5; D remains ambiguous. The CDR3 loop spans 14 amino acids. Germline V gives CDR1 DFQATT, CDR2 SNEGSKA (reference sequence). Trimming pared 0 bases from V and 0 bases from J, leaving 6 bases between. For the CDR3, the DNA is TGCAGTGCTAGAGATTGGAATAGCAATCAGCCCCAGCATTTT. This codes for CSARDWNSNQPQHF.

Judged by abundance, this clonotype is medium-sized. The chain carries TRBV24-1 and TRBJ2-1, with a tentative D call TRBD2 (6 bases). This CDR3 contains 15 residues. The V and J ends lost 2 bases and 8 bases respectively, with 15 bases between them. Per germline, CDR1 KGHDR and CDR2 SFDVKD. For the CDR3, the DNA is TGTGCCACCAGTGATTGGGCGTCGGGGGAGGATGAGCAGTTCTTC. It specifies CATSDWASGEDEQFF.

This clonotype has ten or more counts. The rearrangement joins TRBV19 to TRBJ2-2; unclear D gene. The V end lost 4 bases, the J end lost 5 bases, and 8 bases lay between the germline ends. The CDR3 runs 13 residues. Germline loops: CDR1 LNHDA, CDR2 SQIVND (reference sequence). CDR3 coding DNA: TGTGCCAGTAGTAGGACGGCGACCGGGGAGCTGTTTTTT. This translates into CASSRTATGELFF.

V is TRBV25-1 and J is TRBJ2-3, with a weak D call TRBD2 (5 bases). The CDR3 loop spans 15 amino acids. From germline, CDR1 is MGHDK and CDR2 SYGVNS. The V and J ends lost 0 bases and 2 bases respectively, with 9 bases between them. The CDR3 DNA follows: TGTGCCAGCAGTGAATATCAGACTATCACAGATACGCAGTATTTT. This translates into CASSEYQTITDTQYF.

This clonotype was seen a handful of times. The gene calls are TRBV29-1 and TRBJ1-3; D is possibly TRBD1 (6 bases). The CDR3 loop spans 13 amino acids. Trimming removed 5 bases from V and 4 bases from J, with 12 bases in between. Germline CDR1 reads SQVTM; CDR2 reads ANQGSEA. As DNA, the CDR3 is TGCAGCGTTCGTCGCCAGGGGGGAAACACCATATATTTT. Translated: CSVRRQGGNTIYF.

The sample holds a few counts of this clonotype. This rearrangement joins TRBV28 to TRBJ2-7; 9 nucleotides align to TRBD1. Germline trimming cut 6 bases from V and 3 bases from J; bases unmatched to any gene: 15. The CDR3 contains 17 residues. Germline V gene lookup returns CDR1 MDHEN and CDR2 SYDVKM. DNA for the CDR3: TGTGCCAGCAGCCAATCCCTTCTACAGGGGGCGATCTACGAGCAGTACTTC. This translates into CASSQSLLQGAIYEQYF.

CDR3 coding DNA: TGTGCCAGCAGCCACGGGCGGGATGAGCAGTTCTTC. Translation gives CASSHGRDEQFF. The rearrangement uses TRBV6-5 and TRBJ2-1; tentatively, D is TRBD2 (5 bases). CDR1 MNHEY and CDR2 SVGAGI come from the germline V gene. V was cut by 6 bases and J by 8 bases, with 11 bases left in between. This CDR3 is built from 12 residues.

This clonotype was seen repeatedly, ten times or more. The chain's CDR3 is CASSSGPQRTDTQYF. CDR3 in DNA: TGTGCCAGCAGCTCAGGCCCTCAACGCACAGATACGCAGTATTTT. V and J are TRBV5-4 and TRBJ2-3; no firm D call. This CDR3 is 15 amino acids long. CDR1 is SGHNT, CDR2 YYREEE, per germline (reference sequence). V lost 3 bases and J lost 1, with 12 bases in between.

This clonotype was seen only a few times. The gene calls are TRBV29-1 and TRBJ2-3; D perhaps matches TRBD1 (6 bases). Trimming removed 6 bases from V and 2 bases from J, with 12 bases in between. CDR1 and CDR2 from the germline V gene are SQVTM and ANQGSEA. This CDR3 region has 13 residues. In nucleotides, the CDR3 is TGCAGCGTGGGGACAAAGCTCACAGATACGCAGTATTTT. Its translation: CSVGTKLTDTQYF.

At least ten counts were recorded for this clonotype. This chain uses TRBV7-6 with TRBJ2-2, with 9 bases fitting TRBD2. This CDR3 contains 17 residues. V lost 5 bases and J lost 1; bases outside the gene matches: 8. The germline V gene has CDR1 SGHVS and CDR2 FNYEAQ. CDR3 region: CASSRAPSGENTGELFF. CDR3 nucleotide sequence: TGTGCCAGCAGCCGGGCTCCTAGCGGGGAGAACACCGGGGAGCTGTTTTTT. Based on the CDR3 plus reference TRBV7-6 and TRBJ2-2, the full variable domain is GAGVSQSPRYKVTKRGQDVALRCDPISGHVSLYWYRQALGQGPEFLTYFNYEAQQDKSGLPNDRFSAERPEGSISTLTIQRTEQRDSAMYRCASSRAPSGENTGELFFGEGSRLTVL.

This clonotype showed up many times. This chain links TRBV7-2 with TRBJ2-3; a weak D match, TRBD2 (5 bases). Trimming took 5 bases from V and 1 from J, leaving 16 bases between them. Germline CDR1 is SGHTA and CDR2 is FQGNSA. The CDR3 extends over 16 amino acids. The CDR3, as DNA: TGTGCCAGCAGCGTGGCAAGGACTTCGGGCACAGATACGCAGTATTTT. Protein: CASSVARTSGTDTQYF.

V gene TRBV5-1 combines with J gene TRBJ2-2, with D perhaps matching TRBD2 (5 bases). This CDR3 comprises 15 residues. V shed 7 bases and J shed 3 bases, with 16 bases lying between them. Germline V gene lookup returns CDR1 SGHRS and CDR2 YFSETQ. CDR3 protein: CASRAAHGYTGELFF. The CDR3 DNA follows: TGCGCCAGCCGAGCGGCCCATGGGTACACCGGGGAGCTGTTTTTT.

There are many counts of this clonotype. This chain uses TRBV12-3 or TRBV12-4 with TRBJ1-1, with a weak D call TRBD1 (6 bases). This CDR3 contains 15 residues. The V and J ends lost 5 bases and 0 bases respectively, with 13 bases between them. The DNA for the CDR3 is TGTGCCAGCAGTCGATTACAGGGCCTGAACACTGAAGCTTTCTTT. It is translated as CASSRLQGLNTEAFF.

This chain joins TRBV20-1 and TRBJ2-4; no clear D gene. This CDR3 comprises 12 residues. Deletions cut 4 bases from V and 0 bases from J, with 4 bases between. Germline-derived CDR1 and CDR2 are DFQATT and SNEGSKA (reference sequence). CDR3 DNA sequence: TGCAGTGCTATGGTAGCCAAAAACATTCAGTACTTC. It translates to CSAMVAKNIQYF.

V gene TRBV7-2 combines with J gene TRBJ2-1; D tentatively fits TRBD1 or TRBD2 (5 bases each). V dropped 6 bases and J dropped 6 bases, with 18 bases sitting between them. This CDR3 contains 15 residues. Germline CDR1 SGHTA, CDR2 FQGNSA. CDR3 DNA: TGTGCCAGCAGGTCCACTTTGGGGGTCCGCAATGAGCAGTTCTTC. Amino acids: CASRSTLGVRNEQFF.

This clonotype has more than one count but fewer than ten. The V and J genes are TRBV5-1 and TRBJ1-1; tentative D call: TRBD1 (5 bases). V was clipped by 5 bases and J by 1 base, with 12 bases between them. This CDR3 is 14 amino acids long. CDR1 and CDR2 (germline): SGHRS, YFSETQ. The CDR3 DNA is TGCGCCAGCAGTTCTTCTGGGGGGAACACTGAAGCTTTCTTT. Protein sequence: CASSSSGGNTEAFF. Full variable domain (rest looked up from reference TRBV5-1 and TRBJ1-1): KAGVTQTPRYLIKTRGQQVTLSCSPISGHRSVSWYQQTPGQGLQFLFEYFSETQRNKGNFPGRFSGRQFSNSRSEMNVSTLELGDSALYLCASSSSGGNTEAFFGQGTRLTVV.

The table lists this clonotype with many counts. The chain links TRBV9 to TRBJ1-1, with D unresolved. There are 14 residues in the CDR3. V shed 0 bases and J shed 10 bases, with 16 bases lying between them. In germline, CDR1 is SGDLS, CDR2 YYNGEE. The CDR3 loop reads CASSVGSPEAGAFF. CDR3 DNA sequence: TGTGCCAGCAGCGTAGGTTCCCCCGAAGCAGGAGCTTTCTTT.